This T cell receptor (delta chain) emerged from a study of Vδ1+ human thymocytes. General study points: In the thymus, TRG and TRD repertoires looked highly polyclonal with Gaussian CDR3 lengths.

The template was reverse-transcribed extracted RNA. CDR3 amplicons came from multiplex PCR with pooled V-gene forward and constant-region reverse primers. TCRdb reapplied CATT to the multiplex PCR reads. The profile shows about 55,000 delta-chain clones, around a sixth of them singletons. The CDR3 is 14 residues long. V dropped 3 bases and J dropped 0 bases, with 8 bases sitting between them. The germline V gene has CDR1 TSWWSYY and CDR2 QGS. This clone was seen a handful of times. Its target is unknown. The clonotype comes from a boy under two years old who had congenital heart surgery. The sample comprised Vdelta1+ gamma-delta thymocytes from the thymus. As for subset: FACS-sorted CD3+ TCRalphabeta- TCRVdelta1+ TCRVdelta2- thymocytes. V is TRDV1 and J is TRDJ1; unclear D gene. DNA for the CDR3: TGTGCTCTTGGGGACCCCATTGACACCGATAAACTCATCTTT. It codes for CALGDPIDTDKLIF.